This T cell receptor beta chain was obtained from a study of early T cells in non-severe SARS-CoV-2 infection. Looked up from germline, CDR1 is SEHNR and CDR2 is FQNEAQ (reference sequence). The J segment lost 6 bases and the V segment lost 4 bases, leaving 12 bases of the junction unmatched. This CDR3 spans 15 amino acids. TCRdb re-derived calls from the 5' RACE reads in MiXCR, one entry per CDR3 protein. Here the sample spans 25,000 to 30,000 distinct CDR3 sequences, approximately 4.8% being singletons. This clonotype was observed at least ten times. The J gene is TRBJ2-7, the V gene TRBV7-9, with 7 positions matching TRBD1. This clonotype originated in an adult who was a healthcare worker with PCR-confirmed SARS-CoV-2 infection or an uninfected control (not recorded which). Sequencing was performed on whole blood. Written as DNA, the CDR3 is TGTGCCAGCAGCTCCCGACAGGGACCCCATCTCGAGCAGTACTTC. This codes for CASSSRQGPHLEQYF.